The clone carrying this T cell receptor beta chain was detected a few times. This sample is drawn from a study of blood T cells in healthy people across ages. The authors ran a second PCR of about 7 to 12 cycles using a sample-barcoded 5' primer and a J-beta primer mix. TCRdb passed the 5' RACE reads through MiXCR, listing each CDR3 protein once. The sample comprises roughly 1,500,000 distinct CDR3 sequences, approximately 38% of which are singletons, and less than 8% rests with the top ten. The CDR3 is 16 residues long. Trimming left V 3 bases short and J 5 bases short, with 19 bases between. The germline V gene has CDR1 MNHNS and CDR2 SASEGT.

The chain employs TRBV6-1 and TRBJ1-1, with a weak D call TRBD1 (5 bases). The receptor was derived from a woman in her late teens or twenties in good health. The sequencing input was blood. The CDR3 protein is CASSDLRTDTGTEAFF. In DNA, the CDR3 is TGTGCCAGCAGTGACCTGAGAACGGACACAGGAACTGAAGCTTTCTTT.